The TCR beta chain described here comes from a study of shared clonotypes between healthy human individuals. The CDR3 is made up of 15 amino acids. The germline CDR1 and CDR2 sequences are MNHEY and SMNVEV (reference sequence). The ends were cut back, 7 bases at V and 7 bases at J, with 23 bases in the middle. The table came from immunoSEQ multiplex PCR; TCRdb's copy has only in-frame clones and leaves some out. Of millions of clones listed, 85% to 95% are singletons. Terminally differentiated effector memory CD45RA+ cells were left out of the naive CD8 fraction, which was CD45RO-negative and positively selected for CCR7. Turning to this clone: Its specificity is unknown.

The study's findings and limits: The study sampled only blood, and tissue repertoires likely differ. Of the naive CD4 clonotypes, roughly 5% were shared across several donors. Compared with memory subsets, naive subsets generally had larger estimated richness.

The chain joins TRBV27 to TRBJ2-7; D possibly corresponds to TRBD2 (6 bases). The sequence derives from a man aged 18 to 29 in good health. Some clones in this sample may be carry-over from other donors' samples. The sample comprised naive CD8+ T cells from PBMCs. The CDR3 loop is CASKYWTEGLGEQYF. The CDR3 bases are TGTGCCAGCAAATACTGGACGGAGGGATTGGGGGAGCAGTACTTC.